This is a list of T cell receptor beta chains from one sample in a study of blood T cell repertoires in COVID-19. Assay: immunoSEQ multiplex PCR; the TCRdb copy retains only in-frame clones and omits some. The table lists around 180,000 clones, roughly 80% of them singletons. What was sequenced was peripheral blood. These receptors were taken from a man aged 55 to 69 with active or convalescent COVID-19. CDR3s include the opening cysteine and the closing phenylalanine or tryptophan. D genes are given only for firm matches. Not every row has a clone size; where given, it reads once, few, many or a size class.

clone_size d_call j_call cdr3_length v_call cdr3_nt cdr3_aa
. TRBD1 TRBJ1-2 12 TRBV28 TGTGCCAGCAGCTTGGACAGGGTTGGCTACACCTTC CASSLDRVGYTF
. TRBD2 TRBJ2-3 18 TRBV24-1 TGTGCCACCAGTGATCCAGCCAAGCGGGGGCGGGGCACAGATACGCAGTATTTT CATSDPAKRGRGTDTQYF
. TRBD2 TRBJ2-1 19 TRBV14 TGTGCCAGCAGCCAAGTTCCAGCGGGAGAATTAGGGTCCTACAATGAGCAGTTCTTC CASSQVPAGELGSYNEQFF
. TRBD2 TRBJ2-1 13 TRBV15 TGTGCCACCAGCAGAGAGGCGGGGGATGAGCAGTTCTTC CATSREAGDEQFF
. . TRBJ1-1 13 TRBV7-8 TGTGCCAGCAGCCGACAGGAGGGCACTGAAGCTTTCTTT CASSRQEGTEAFF
. TRBD1 TRBJ2-2 15 TRBV5-4 TGTGCCAGCAGCTCGGGACAGCGAGACACCGGGGAGCTGTTTTTT CASSSGQRDTGELFF
. TRBD1 TRBJ2-2 15 TRBV5-1 TGCGCCACCCGACCCGGGACAGGGGCCCCCGGGGAGCTGTTTTTT CATRPGTGAPGELFF
. . TRBJ1-1 15 TRBV14 TGTGCCAGCAGCCAGGAGTTCGCCGCTAACACTGAAGCTTTCTTT CASSQEFAANTEAFF
many . TRBJ1-4 11 TRBV2 TGTGCCAGCACCTTCAATGAAAAACTGTTTTTT CASTFNEKLFF
. TRBD2 TRBJ2-1 14 TRBV13 TGTGCCAGCAGCCTCCGAAGCGGGAGGGGTGAGCAGTTCTTC CASSLRSGRGEQFF
. . TRBJ2-7 17 TRBV27 TGTGCCAGCTCCCTAGGCCTCAGACGGGGGGCTTCCTACGAGCAGTACTTC CASSLGLRRGASYEQYF
. TRBD1 TRBJ2-5 17 TRBV7-2 TGTGCCAGCAGCTTAGTAGCTAGGACAGGTTACCAAGAGACCCAGTACTTC CASSLVARTGYQETQYF
. . TRBJ1-3 16 TRBV6-5 TGTGCCAGCAGTTACGTCCAGTCGGGGGCTGGAAACACCATATATTTT CASSYVQSGAGNTIYF
. . TRBJ1-5 18 TRBV11-3 TGTGCCAGCAGCTTACGTCGGACAGCTTATAATAGCAATCAGCCCCAGCATTTT CASSLRRTAYNSNQPQHF
. . TRBJ2-2 14 TRBV28 TGTGCCAGCAGGTTCCCGGGTAGGACCGGGGAGCTGTTTTTT CASRFPGRTGELFF
. . TRBJ1-6 16 TRBV13 TGTGCCAGCAGCCCCCCTGATACAGGGAATAATTCACCCCTCCACTTT CASSPPDTGNNSPLHF
. TRBD1 TRBJ2-7 15 TRBV28 TGTGCCAGCAGTGCACCGGGACAGGGGAGCTACGAGCAGTACTTC CASSAPGQGSYEQYF
. TRBD1 TRBJ2-2 15 TRBV11-3 TGTGCCAGCAGCTTGTCAGGGGGCAACACCGGGGAGCTGTTTTTT CASSLSGGNTGELFF
. . TRBJ1-5 14 TRBV2 TGTGCCAGCGGAGATACGGCAATAGTTCAGCCCCAGCATTTT CASGDTAIVQPQHF
. TRBD2 TRBJ2-3 16 TRBV7-3 TGTGCCAGCAGCCCCGGGACTAGCCCTCGTACAGATACGCAGTATTTT CASSPGTSPRTDTQYF
. . TRBJ2-7 14 TRBV27 TGTGCCAGCAGTTTAAAGACAGCGTCCTACGAGCAGTACTTC CASSLKTASYEQYF
. . TRBJ1-1 14 TRBV9 TGTGCCAGCAGCGTAGCCGGGGAGCACACTGAAGCTTTCTTT CASSVAGEHTEAFF
once TRBD2 TRBJ2-7 15 TRBV6-2/TRBV6-3 TGTGCCAGCAGTGTGACTAGCGGGGCCGCCTACGAGCAGTACTTC CASSVTSGAAYEQYF
few . TRBJ2-1 15 TRBV7-9 TGTGCCAGCAGCTTAGCCACAGCATTTGTCAATGAGCAGTTCTTC CASSLATAFVNEQFF
. . TRBJ2-7 14 TRBV27 TGTGCCAGCAGTCCGGGTGGACTCTCGGGGGAGCAGTACTTC CASSPGGLSGEQYF
few . TRBJ2-3 16 TRBV6-2/TRBV6-3 TGTGCCAGCAGTTCTTGGGGGAGACTAGGTACAGATACGCAGTATTTT CASSSWGRLGTDTQYF
once . TRBJ1-4 14 TRBV5-4 TGTGCCAGCAGTACCCGGGACGGGGGTGAAAAACTGTTTTTT CASSTRDGGEKLFF
. TRBD2 TRBJ2-5 17 TRBV7-9 TGTGCCAGCAGCCGCGGGACTAGCGGGAGGGCCGAGGAGACCCAGTACTTC CASSRGTSGRAEETQYF
. . TRBJ1-3 16 TRBV6-5 TGTGCCAGCAGTTACTCACCGGAGGGCCTTGGAAACACCATATATTTT CASSYSPEGLGNTIYF
few . TRBJ2-3 16 TRBV5-1 TGCGCCAGCTCCCCCCGGGCAGCGGCCCGCACAGATACGCAGTATTTT CASSPRAAARTDTQYF
few TRBD1 TRBJ1-5 14 TRBV2 TGTGCCAGCAGTCTACAGGGGGCTAATCAGCCCCAGCATTTT CASSLQGANQPQHF
. . TRBJ1-6 14 TRBV7-9 TGTGCCAGCAGCTTATCCCATCCCAATTCACCCCTCCACTTT CASSLSHPNSPLHF
. TRBD2 TRBJ2-5 17 TRBV4-1 TGCGCCAGCAGCCAAGGTCTCGGACTAGCGGGAGAAGAGACCCAGTACTTC CASSQGLGLAGEETQYF
. TRBD1 TRBJ1-5 13 TRBV6-5 TGTGCCAGCAGCCGGGACAGGGGTCAGCCCCAGCATTTT CASSRDRGQPQHF
. TRBD1 TRBJ2-7 13 TRBV19 TGTGCCAGTAGTGCCCGGGACAGGGGTTTGATGTACTTC CASSARDRGLMYF
. TRBD2 TRBJ2-7 16 TRBV19 TGTGCCAGTAGTCCCCCCCCGGGACTAGTCTTCTACGAGCAGTACTTC CASSPPPGLVFYEQYF